The rows below give T cell receptor beta chains drawn from one sample of a study of T-cell reconstitution after alpha-beta-depleted transplantation in children. TCRdb called the PCR reads again in MiXCR, with one record for every CDR3 protein. Among fewer than 450,000 distinct CDR3 sequences, around 15% were seen once, and the ten largest hold about 41%. Specimen: PBMCs, mostly from graft donor cells, collected 360 days after TCRalphabeta/CD19-depleted stem cell transplant. These receptors came from a male patient between 2 and 10 years old who had a stem cell transplant for acute lymphoblastic leukemia, so the T cells may come from the graft donor. The CDR3 runs from the conserved cysteine through the conserved F or W. Fields, in order: clone size, D gene, J gene, V gene, CDR3 DNA, CDR3 protein. The D gene is left open where the match is weak. Clone size is not always given. Where it is, it says once, few, many or a class for expanded clones.

>NA|NA|TRBJ2-7|TRBV20-1
TGCAGTGCCAAGCAGGACATTGGCCCCTACGAGCAGTACTTC
CSAKQDIGPYEQYF
>NA|NA|TRBJ2-1|TRBV12-3/TRBV12-4
TGTGCCAGCAGTTTTGTGCATGAGCAGTTCTTC
CASSFVHEQFF
>many|NA|TRBJ2-5|TRBV27
TGTGCCACGGGAACAGGATGGGGAGAGACCCAGTACTTC
CATGTGWGETQYF
>many|NA|TRBJ1-4|TRBV5-6
TGTGCCAGCAGCTTGGCGGGGAATTGGGAGGAAAAACTGTTTTTT
CASSLAGNWEEKLFF
>NA|NA|TRBJ2-5|TRBV4-2
TGTGCCAGCAGCAATTGGGATGAGGCCCGGACCCAGTACTTC
CASSNWDEARTQYF
>few|TRBD2|TRBJ2-1|TRBV7-2
TGTGCCAGCAGCTTTCTAGCGGGAGGGCCGGGAAATGAGCAGTTCTTC
CASSFLAGGPGNEQFF
>many|NA|TRBJ2-6|TRBV10-3
TGTGCCATCAGTGAGGGGATCTCTGGGGCCAACGTCCTGACTTTC
CAISEGISGANVLTF
>many|NA|TRBJ1-2|TRBV7-2
TGTGCCAGCAGCTCGTCCGTACGCCTCGCGCGCTATGGCTACACCTTC
CASSSSVRLARYGYTF
>many|NA|TRBJ2-1|TRBV29-1
TGCAGCGCCTCGGGCGGGGAGGACCATGAGCAGTTCTTC
CSASGGEDHEQFF
>many|TRBD2|TRBJ2-3|TRBV12-3/TRBV12-4
TGTGCCAGCAGTCCCCTCGGGACTAGCGGGAGGGCCGGGACAGATACGCAGTATTTT
CASSPLGTSGRAGTDTQYF
>many|NA|TRBJ2-7|TRBV10-3
TGTGCCATCAGTGAACTGTACGAGCAGTACTTC
CAISELYEQYF
>NA|NA|TRBJ1-4|TRBV3-1
TGTGCCAGCAGCCAAGCTGACGAAAAACTGTTTTTT
CASSQADEKLFF
>few|NA|TRBJ2-1|TRBV29-1
TGCAGCGTTGAAGATCAGGAGCATGAGCAGTTCTTC
CSVEDQEHEQFF
>NA|NA|TRBJ2-7|TRBV20-1
TGCAGTGCTAGAGATGGGACTGGGAGCTCCTACGAGCAGTACTTC
CSARDGTGSSYEQYF
>few|TRBD2|TRBJ2-1|TRBV5-5
TGTGCCAGCAGCTTGAATCGAGGGACTAGCGGGAGTGGCAATGAGCAGTTCTTC
CASSLNRGTSGSGNEQFF
>NA|NA|TRBJ2-4|TRBV15
TGTGCCACCAGCAGGGCTGACCGCGGGACGCTACAGTACTTC
CATSRADRGTLQYF
>many|NA|TRBJ2-3|TRBV4-1
TGCGCCAGCAGCCTAAGGGACTTTACCACAGATACGCAGTATTTT
CASSLRDFTTDTQYF
>few|TRBD2|TRBJ2-1|TRBV6-5
TGTGCCAGCAGTTACCACTCGGGTAAAGGGAGGGTGAGGGAGCAGTTCTTC
CASSYHSGKGRVREQFF